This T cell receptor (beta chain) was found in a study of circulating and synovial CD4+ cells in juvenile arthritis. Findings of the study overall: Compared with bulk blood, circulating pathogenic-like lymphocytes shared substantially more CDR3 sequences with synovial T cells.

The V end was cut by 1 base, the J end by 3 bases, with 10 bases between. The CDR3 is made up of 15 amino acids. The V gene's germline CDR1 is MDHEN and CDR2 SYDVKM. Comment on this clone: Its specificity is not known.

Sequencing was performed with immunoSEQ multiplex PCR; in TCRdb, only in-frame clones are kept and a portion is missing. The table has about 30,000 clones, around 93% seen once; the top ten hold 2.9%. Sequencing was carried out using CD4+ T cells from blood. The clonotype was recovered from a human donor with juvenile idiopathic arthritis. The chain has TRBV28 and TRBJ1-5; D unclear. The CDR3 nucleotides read TGTGCCAGCAGTTTATCTACCGGGATCAATCAGCCCCAGCATTTT. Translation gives CASSLSTGINQPQHF.